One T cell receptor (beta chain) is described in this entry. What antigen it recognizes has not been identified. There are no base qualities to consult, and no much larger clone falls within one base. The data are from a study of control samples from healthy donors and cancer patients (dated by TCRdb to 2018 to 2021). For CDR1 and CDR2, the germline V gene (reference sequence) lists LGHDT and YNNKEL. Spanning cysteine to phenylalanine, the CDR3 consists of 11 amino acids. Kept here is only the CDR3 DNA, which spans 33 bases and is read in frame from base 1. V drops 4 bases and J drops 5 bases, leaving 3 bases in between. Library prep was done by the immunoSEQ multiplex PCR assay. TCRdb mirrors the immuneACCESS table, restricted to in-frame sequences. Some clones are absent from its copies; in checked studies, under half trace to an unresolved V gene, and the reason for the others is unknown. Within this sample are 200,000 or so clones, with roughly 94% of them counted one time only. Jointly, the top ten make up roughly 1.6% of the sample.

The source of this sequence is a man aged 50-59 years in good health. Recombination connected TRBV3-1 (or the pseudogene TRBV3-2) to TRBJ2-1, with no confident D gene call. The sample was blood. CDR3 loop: CASSLNNEQFF. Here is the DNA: TGTGCCAGCAGCCTTAACAATGAGCAGTTCTTC.